These 16 T cell receptor beta chains came from one sample sequenced in a study of CD8+CD57+ T cells in acquired aplastic anemia (dated by TCRdb to 2017 to 2018). The sample was run on an Illumina HiSeq 2000. Profiling of TCR beta VDJ combinations and CDR3 sequences used genomic DNA as the template. Through fastp at Q25 and MiXCR, TCRdb rebuilt clones from the public reads, retaining in-frame beta chains. Every distinct CDR3 protein forms one entry, paired with its most common genes and DNA. This sample lists hundreds of thousands of distinct CDR3 sequences; about 70% were detected once. 4% of the sample comes from the top ten. Sequencing used sorted CD4+, CD8+, or CD8+CD57+ T cells (not recorded which) from PBMCs. These receptors were taken from a human donor in good health, serving as a control.

With respect to this clonotype: No conserved phenylalanine or tryptophan ends this CDR3, so it is likely a read error. This sequence joins TRBV2 and TRBJ1-2; a possible D gene is TRBD1 (5 bases). Per the germline V gene, CDR1 is SNHLY and CDR2 is FYNNEI. The CDR3 covers 15 residues. The V end was cut by 2 bases, the J end by 5 bases, with 15 bases between. The CDR3 region is CASSERQGSPYGYTL. The CDR3 nucleotides read TGTGCCAGCAGTGAACGTCAGGGAAGTCCTTATGGCTACACCTTG.

In this sample, this clonotype turned up many times. The CDR3: CASRGLTSGAYNEQFF. The CDR3 DNA reads TGTGCCAGCAGGGGCCTGACTAGCGGGGCATACAATGAGCAGTTCTTC. This rearrangement joins TRBV2 to TRBJ2-1, with 11 bases lining up with TRBD2. CDR3 length: 16 amino acids. Germline CDR1 and CDR2: SNHLY and FYNNEI. V shed 6 bases and J 4 bases; nucleotides not matched to a gene: 8.

There are a few counts of this clonotype. One junction end does not reproduce the germline sequence, and a read error may be involved. J is TRBJ2-7 and V is TRBV7-9; tentatively, D is TRBD1 or TRBD2 (5 bases each). Germline-derived CDR1 and CDR2 are SEHNR and FQNEAQ (reference sequence). This CDR3 contains 16 residues. CDR3 in amino acids: CASSLAGTSLAYEQYF. In nucleotides, the CDR3 is TGCGCCAGCAGCTTGGCCGGGACCTCATTAGCCTACGAGCAGTACTTC.

This chain uses TRBV5-1 with TRBJ1-5, with D unresolved. Trimming stripped 4 bases from V and 12 bases from J, with 17 bases between. This CDR3 comprises 13 residues. From germline, CDR1 is SGHRS and CDR2 YFSETQ. CDR3 amino acids: CASSAVLNTHQHF. For the CDR3, the DNA is TGCGCCAGCAGCGCCGTCCTGAACACTCACCAGCATTTT.

V and J are TRBV20-1 and TRBJ2-3; TRBD2 matches at 8 bases. J lost 2 bases, V lost 6 bases, and 7 bases had no gene match. This CDR3 is 14 amino acids long. Per the germline V gene, CDR1 is DFQATT and CDR2 is SNEGSKA (reference sequence). Here the CDR3 DNA reads TGCAGTGCAAAGTGGCGGGGGGCCACAGATACGCAGTATTTT. It translates to CSAKWRGATDTQYF.

The chain joins TRBV7-9 to TRBJ1-2; 7 bases are shared with TRBD1. J was trimmed by 4 bases and V by 5 bases; bases with no gene match: 7. The CDR3 consists of 14 residues. Germline V gene sequence: CDR1 SEHNR, CDR2 FQNEAQ (reference sequence). The CDR3 region has the DNA TGTGCCAGCAGCCTGGCCGGGACAGCCTATGGCTACACCTTC. It codes for CASSLAGTAYGYTF.

The chain has TRBV6-2 or TRBV6-3 and TRBJ1-2, with D possibly being TRBD1 (5 bases). Germline CDR1 and CDR2: MNHEY and SVGEGT. This CDR3 comprises 18 residues. Between the trimmed V and J ends, which lost 5 bases and 1 base, there was a span of 23 bases. The CDR3 region has the DNA TGTGCCAGCAGTCCGGGGACGATCGTACTCTGGGGTAACTATGGCTACACCTTC. This codes for CASSPGTIVLWGNYGYTF.

The CDR3 protein is CASSLGTNEDTGELFF. The CDR3 DNA reads as TGCGCCAGCAGCTTGGGGACAAACGAGGACACCGGGGAGCTGTTTTTT. The chain uses TRBV5-1 and TRBJ2-2; possible D gene TRBD1, 5 bases. Germline V lookup: CDR1 SGHRS, CDR2 YFSETQ. Trimming took off 0 bases at V and 3 bases at J, with 12 bases between the two ends. The length of the CDR3 is 16 residues.

As concerns this clonotype: A junction end diverges from the germline sequence, so it may reflect a read error. The chain employs TRBV20-1 and TRBJ2-1, with D perhaps assigned TRBD1 or TRBD2 (5 bases each). The germline gives CDR1 DFQATT, CDR2 SNEGSKA (reference sequence). The CDR3 length is 11 residues. In DNA, the CDR3 is TGCAGTGCTCGGGACGGGCAGGGTGAAGTCTTC. Protein: CSARDGQGEVF.

This chain links TRBV7-3 with TRBJ1-2, with D unresolved. Germline V lookup: CDR1 SGHTA, CDR2 FQGTGA. Trimming removed 0 bases from V and 0 bases from J, with 8 bases in between. The CDR3 runs 15 residues. This CDR3 is CASSLTSASNYGYTF. DNA for the CDR3: TGTGCCAGCAGCTTAACTTCGGCTTCTAACTATGGCTACACCTTC.

The genes are TRBV2 and TRBJ1-3; D call uncertain. The V gene's germline CDR1 is SNHLY and CDR2 FYNNEI. Deletions cut 7 bases from V and 0 bases from J, with 13 bases between. The CDR3 extends over 15 amino acids. CDR3 residues: CASIDLDPSGNTIYF. CDR3 bases: TGTGCCAGCATTGACCTGGATCCCTCTGGAAACACCATATATTTT.

The chain carries TRBV7-2 and TRBJ1-6; no firm D call. Germline loops: CDR1 SGHTA, CDR2 FQGNSA. CDR3 length: 16 residues. V gave up 5 bases and J gave up 15 bases, with 26 bases separating them. CDR3 nucleotide sequence: TGTGCCAGCAGCACCATTGGTGTCTATGGCTACACCTTCCTCCACTTT. It encodes CASSTIGVYGYTFLHF.

On this clonotype: A junction boundary mismatches the germline segment, possibly from a read error. This sequence joins TRBV7-2 and TRBJ1-1, with D tentatively TRBD1 (5 bases). The CDR3 loop spans 13 amino acids. Germline V gives CDR1 SGHTA, CDR2 FQGNSA. The CDR3 nucleotides read TGTGCCAGCAGCCGGAGACAGAACACTGAAGATTTCTTT. It yields the protein CASSRRQNTEDFF.

The count of this clonotype is one. V and J are TRBV5-5 and TRBJ2-6; no reliable D call. Germline V gene lookup returns CDR1 SGHKS and CDR2 YYEKEE (reference sequence). The CDR3 runs 13 residues. V lost 4 bases and J 8 bases, leaving 10 bases between the germline ends. The CDR3 protein is CASSHRQSNVLTF. The DNA for the CDR3 is TGTGCCAGCAGCCACAGACAATCCAACGTCCTGACTTTC.

This clonotype was detected ten times or more. The chain uses TRBV5-1 and TRBJ2-1, with 12 bases that match TRBD2. The CDR3 loop spans 17 amino acids. The germline CDR1 and CDR2 sequences are SGHRS and YFSETQ. V was clipped by 3 bases and J by 0 bases; unmatched bases: 4. In DNA form, the CDR3 reads TGCGCCAGCAGCTCCGGACTAGCGGGGAGCTCCTACAATGAGCAGTTCTTC. Its protein is CASSSGLAGSSYNEQFF. The whole variable domain, remainder taken from reference TRBV5-1 and TRBJ2-1, is KAGVTQTPRYLIKTRGQQVTLSCSPISGHRSVSWYQQTPGQGLQFLFEYFSETQRNKGNFPGRFSGRQFSNSRSEMNVSTLELGDSALYLCASSSGLAGSSYNEQFFGPGTRLTVL.

In this sample, this clonotype turned up once. The J gene is TRBJ2-3, the V gene TRBV7-2, with 7 bases that match TRBD2. V shed 11 bases and J 9 bases; nucleotides not matched to a gene: 17. CDR1 SGHTA and CDR2 FQGNSA come from the germline V gene. This CDR3 region has 14 residues. The CDR3 coding sequence is TGTGCCGCCCGGCGGGGGATTAGCACAGGAACGCAGTATTTT. Translated, it gives CAARRGISTGTQYF.